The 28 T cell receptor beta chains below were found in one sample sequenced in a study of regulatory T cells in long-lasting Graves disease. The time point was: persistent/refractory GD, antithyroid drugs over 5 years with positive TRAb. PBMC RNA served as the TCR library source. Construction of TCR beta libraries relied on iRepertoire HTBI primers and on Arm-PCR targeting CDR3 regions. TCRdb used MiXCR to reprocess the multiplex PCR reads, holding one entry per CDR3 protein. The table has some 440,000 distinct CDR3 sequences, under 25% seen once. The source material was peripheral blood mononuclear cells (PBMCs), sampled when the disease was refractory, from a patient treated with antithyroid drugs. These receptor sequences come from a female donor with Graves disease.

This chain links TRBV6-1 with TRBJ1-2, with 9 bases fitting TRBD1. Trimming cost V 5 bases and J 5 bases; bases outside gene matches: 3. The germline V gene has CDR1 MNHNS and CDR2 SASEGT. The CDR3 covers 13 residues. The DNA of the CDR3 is TGTGCCAGCAGTACAGACAGGGGGTATGGCTACACCTTC. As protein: CASSTDRGYGYTF.

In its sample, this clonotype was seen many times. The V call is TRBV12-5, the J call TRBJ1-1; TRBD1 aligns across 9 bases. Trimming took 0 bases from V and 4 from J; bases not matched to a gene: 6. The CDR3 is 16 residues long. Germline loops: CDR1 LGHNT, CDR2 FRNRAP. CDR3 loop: CASGLVLRDRVTEAFF. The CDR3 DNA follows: TGTGCTAGTGGTTTGGTGCTCCGGGACAGGGTCACTGAAGCTTTCTTT.

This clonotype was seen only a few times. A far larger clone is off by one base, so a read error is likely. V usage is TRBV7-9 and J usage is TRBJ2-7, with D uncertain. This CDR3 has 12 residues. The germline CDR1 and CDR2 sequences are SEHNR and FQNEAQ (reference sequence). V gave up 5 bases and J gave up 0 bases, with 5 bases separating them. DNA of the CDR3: TGTGCCAGCAGCAAAAGCTCCTACGAGCAGTACTTC. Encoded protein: CASSKSSYEQYF.

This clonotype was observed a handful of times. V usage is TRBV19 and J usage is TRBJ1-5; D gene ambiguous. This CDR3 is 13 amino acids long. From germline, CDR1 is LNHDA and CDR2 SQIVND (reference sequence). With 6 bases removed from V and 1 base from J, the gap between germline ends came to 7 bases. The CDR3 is CASSPMSNQPQHF. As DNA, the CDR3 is TGTGCCAGTAGCCCGATGAGCAATCAGCCCCAGCATTTT.

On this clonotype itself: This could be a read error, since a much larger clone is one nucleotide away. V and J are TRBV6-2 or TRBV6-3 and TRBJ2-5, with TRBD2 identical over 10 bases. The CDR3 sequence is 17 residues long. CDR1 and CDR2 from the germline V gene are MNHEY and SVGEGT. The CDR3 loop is CAGSYSNRAGGPETQYF. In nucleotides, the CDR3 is TGTGCCGGCAGTTACTCGAACCGAGCGGGAGGGCCAGAGACCCAGTACTTC.

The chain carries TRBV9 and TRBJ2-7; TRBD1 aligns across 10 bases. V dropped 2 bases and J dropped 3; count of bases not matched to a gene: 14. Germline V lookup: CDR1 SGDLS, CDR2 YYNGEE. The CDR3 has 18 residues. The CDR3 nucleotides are TGTGCCAGCAGCGTGCACCCCCCGGGACAGGGGACACTCTACGAGCAGTACTTC. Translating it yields CASSVHPPGQGTLYEQYF.

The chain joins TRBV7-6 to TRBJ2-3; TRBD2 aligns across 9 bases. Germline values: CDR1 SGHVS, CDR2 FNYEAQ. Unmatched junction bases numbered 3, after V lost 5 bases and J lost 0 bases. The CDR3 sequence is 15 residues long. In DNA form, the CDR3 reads TGTGCCAGCAGCATCAGCGGGGGGAGCACAGATACGCAGTATTTT. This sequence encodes CASSISGGSTDTQYF. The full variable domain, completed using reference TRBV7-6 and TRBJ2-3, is GAGVSQSPRYKVTKRGQDVALRCDPISGHVSLYWYRQALGQGPEFLTYFNYEAQQDKSGLPNDRFSAERPEGSISTLTIQRTEQRDSAMYRCASSISGGSTDTQYFGPGTRLTVL.

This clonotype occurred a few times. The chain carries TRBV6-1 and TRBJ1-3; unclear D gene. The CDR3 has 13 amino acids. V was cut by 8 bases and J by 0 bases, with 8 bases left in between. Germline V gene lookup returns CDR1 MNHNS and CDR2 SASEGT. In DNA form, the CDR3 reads TGTGCCAGCTCCCCTAACTCTGGAAACACCATATATTTT. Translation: CASSPNSGNTIYF.

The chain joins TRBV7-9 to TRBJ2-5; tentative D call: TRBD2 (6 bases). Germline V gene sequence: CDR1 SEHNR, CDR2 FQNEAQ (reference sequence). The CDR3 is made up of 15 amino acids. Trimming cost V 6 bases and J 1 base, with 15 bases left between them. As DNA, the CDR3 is TGTGCCAGCAGGAACCGGGGGAGGACCCAAGAGACCCAGTACTTC. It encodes CASRNRGRTQETQYF.

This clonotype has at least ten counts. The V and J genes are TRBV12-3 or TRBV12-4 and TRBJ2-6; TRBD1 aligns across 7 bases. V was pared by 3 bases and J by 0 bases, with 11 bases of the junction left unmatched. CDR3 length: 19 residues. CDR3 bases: TGTGCCAGCAGTTTCGACCGACGGACAGGAACCTCTGGGGCCAACGTCCTGACTTTC. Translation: CASSFDRRTGTSGANVLTF.

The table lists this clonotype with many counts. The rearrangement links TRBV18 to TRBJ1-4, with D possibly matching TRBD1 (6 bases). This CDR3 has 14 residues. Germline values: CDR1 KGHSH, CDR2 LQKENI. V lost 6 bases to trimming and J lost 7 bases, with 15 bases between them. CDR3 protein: CASSFRGDGEKLFF. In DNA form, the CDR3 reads TGTGCCAGCTCCTTCAGGGGAGATGGTGAAAAACTGTTTTTT.

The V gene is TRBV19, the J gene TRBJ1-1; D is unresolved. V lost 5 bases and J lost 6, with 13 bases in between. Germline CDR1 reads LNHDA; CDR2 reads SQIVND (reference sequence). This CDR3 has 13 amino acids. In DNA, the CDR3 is TGTGCCAGTAGTGTATCTTCGAGGGCTGAAGCTTTCTTT. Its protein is CASSVSSRAEAFF. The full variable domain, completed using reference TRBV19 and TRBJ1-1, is DGGITQSPKYLFRKEGQNVTLSCEQNLNHDAMYWYRQDPGQGLRLIYYSQIVNDFQKGDIAEGYSVSREKKESFPLTVTSAQKNPTAFYLCASSVSSRAEAFFGQGTRLTVV.

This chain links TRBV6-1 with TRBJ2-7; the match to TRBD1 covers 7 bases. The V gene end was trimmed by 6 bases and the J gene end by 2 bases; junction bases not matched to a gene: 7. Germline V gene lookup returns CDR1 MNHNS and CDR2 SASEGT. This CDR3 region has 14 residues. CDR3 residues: CASSQTGMAYEQYF. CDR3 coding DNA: TGTGCCAGCAGCCAGACAGGGATGGCCTACGAGCAGTACTTC.

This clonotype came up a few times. For the CDR3, the DNA is TGCGCCAGCAGCCACGAGAGGACAGCTGGACTGACCCAGTACTTC. This encodes CASSHERTAGLTQYF. This chain connects TRBV4-3 to TRBJ2-5, with TRBD1 as a possible D gene (6 bases). The V gene lost 3 bases and the J gene lost 7 bases, with 18 bases spanning the gap. In germline, CDR1 is LGHNA, CDR2 YSLEER. The CDR3 runs to 15 residues.

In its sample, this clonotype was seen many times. The chain's CDR3 is CASSLAINYGYTF. In nucleotides, the CDR3 is TGTGCCAGCAGCTTGGCTATTAACTATGGCTACACCTTC. V and J are TRBV7-2 and TRBJ1-2; no clear D gene. This CDR3 has 13 residues. V was cut by 3 bases and J by 1 base, with 6 bases left in between. Per germline, CDR1 SGHTA and CDR2 FQGNSA.

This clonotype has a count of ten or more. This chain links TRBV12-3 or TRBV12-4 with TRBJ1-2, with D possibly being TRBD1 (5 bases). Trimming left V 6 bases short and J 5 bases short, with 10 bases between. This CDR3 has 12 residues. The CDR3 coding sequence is TGTGCCAGCAGGACAGCGCAGTATGGCTACACCTTC. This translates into CASRTAQYGYTF.

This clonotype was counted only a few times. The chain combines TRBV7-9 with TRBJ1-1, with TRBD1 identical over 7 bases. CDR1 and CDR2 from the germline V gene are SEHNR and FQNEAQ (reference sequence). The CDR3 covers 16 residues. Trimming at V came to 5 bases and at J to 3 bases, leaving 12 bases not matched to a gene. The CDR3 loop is CASSTRGGRGDTEAFF. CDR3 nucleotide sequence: TGTGCCAGCAGCACGAGAGGGGGCCGAGGCGACACTGAAGCTTTCTTT.

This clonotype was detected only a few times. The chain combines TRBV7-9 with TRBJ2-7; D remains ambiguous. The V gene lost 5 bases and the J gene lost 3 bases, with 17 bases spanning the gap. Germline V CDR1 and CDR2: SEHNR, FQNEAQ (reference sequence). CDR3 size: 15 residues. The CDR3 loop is CASSPSELNFYEQYF. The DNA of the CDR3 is TGTGCCAGCAGCCCTAGTGAGCTAAACTTCTACGAGCAGTACTTC.

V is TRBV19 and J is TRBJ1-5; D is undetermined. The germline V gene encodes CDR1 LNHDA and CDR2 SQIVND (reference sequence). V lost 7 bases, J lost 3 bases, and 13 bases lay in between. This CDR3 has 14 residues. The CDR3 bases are TGTGCCAGTAAATTCTCGGGATTCAATCAGCCCCAGCATTTT. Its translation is CASKFSGFNQPQHF.

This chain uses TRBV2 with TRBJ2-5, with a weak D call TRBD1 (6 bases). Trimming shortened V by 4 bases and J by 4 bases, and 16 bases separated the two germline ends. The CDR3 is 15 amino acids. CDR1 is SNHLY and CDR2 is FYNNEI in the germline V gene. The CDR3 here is CASSVGRGPTETQYF. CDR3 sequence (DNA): TGTGCCAGCAGTGTAGGCAGGGGTCCGACAGAGACCCAGTACTTC. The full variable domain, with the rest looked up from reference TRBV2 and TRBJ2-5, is EPEVTQTPSHQVTQMGQEVILRCVPISNHLYFYWYRQILGQKVEFLVSFYNNEISEKSEIFDDQFSVERPDGSNFTLKIRSTKLEDSAMYFCASSVGRGPTETQYFGPGTRLLVL.

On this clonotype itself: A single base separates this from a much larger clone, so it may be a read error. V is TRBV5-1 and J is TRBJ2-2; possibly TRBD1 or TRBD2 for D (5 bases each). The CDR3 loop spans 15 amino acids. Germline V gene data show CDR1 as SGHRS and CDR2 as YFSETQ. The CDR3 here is CASSSDRFNTGELVF. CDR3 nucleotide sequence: TGCGCCAGCAGCTCTGACAGATTTAACACCGGGGAGCTGGTTTTT.

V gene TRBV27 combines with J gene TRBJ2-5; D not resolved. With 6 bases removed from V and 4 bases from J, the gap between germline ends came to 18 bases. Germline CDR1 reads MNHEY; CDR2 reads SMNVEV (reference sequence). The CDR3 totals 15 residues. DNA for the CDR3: TGTGCCAGCAGGCCTGGCGGCCCCTTTTTAGAGACCCAGTACTTC. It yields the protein CASRPGGPFLETQYF.

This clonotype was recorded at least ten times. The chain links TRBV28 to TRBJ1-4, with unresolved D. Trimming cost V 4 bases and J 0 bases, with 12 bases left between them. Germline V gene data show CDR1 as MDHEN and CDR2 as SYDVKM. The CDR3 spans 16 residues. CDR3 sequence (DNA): TGTGCCAGCAGTTCTATCGGCTCCTCAACTAATGAAAAACTGTTTTTT. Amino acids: CASSSIGSSTNEKLFF.

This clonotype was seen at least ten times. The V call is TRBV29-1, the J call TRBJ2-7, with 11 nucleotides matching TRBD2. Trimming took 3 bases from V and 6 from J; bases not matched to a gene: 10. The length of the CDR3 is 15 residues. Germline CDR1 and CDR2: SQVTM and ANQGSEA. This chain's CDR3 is CSVDRYTSGGREQYF. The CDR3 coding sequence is TGCAGCGTTGACCGATATACTAGCGGGGGACGCGAGCAGTACTTC.

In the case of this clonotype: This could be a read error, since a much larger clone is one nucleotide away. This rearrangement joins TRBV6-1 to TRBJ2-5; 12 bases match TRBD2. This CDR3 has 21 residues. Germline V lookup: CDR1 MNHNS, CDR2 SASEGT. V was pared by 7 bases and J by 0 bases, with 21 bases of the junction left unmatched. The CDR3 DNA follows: TGTGCCAGCAATTACCGGAGGCTAGCGGGAGGGCCATGGGAGGACCAAGAGACCCAGTACTTC. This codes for CASNYRRLAGGPWEDQETQYF.

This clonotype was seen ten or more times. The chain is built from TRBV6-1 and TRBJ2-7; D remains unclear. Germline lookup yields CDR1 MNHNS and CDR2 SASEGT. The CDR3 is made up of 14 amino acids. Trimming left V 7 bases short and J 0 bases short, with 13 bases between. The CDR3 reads CASKQEDFSYEQYF. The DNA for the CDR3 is TGTGCCAGCAAGCAAGAAGACTTCTCCTACGAGCAGTACTTC.

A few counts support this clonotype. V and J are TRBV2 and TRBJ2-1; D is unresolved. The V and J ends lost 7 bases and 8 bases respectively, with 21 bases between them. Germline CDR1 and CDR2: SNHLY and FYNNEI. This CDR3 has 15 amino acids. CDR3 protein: CASNTRTPLSDEQFF. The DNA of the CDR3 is TGTGCCAGCAATACTCGGACCCCCTTGAGCGATGAGCAGTTCTTC.

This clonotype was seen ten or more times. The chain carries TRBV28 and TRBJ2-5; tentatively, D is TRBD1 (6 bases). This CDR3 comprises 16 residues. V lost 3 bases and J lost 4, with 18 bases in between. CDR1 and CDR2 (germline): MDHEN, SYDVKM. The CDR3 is CASSFRILRGRETQYF. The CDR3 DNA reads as TGTGCCAGCAGTTTCCGTATACTCAGGGGTCGAGAGACCCAGTACTTC.